Below, one T cell receptor beta chain is given with its context. These data belong to a study of T cell repertoires in cytomegalovirus infection. CDR1 and CDR2 from the germline V gene are LNHDA and SQIVND (reference sequence). The CDR3 is made up of 13 amino acids. Trimming cost V 3 bases and J 0 bases, with 6 bases left between them. Using its own MiXCR run on the reads, TCRdb lists one record per CDR3 protein. Among almost 300,000 distinct CDR3 sequences listed, about 8.8% were seen once. The sequence was obtained from a human donor in good health (CMV status not recorded). Some clones in this sample may be carry-over from other donors' samples. The material sequenced was PBMCs. The chain carries TRBV19 and TRBJ2-7; no firm D call. The chain's CDR3 is CASSMYGSYEQYF. The CDR3 nucleotides read TGTGCCAGTAGTATGTATGGCTCCTACGAGCAGTACTTC.